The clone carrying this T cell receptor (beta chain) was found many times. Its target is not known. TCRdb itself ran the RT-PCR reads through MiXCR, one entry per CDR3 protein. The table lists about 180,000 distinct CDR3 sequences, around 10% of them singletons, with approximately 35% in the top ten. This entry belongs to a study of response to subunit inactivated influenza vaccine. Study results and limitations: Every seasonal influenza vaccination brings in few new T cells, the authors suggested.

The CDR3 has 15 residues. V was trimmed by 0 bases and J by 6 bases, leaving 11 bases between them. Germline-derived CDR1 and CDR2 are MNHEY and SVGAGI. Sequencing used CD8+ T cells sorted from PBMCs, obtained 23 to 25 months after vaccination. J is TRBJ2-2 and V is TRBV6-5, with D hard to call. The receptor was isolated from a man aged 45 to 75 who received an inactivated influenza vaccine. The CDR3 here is CASSYSQSGPGELFF. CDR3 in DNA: TGTGCCAGCAGTTACTCTCAGTCTGGCCCCGGGGAGCTGTTTTTT.